One sample yielded the 28 T cell receptor beta chains listed below, sequenced in a study of PD-1 blockade in classical Hodgkin lymphoma. TCRdb's table, derived via immunoSEQ multiplex PCR, lists solely in-frame clones and lacks some. The sample shows 10,000 to 15,000 clones, 80% to 85% of them seen only once. Every patient was affected by relapse after autologous stem cell transplantation, while exposure to brentuximab vedotin was not uniform. The input for sequencing was peripheral blood mononuclear cells (PBMCs), taken at baseline. The receptors here all came from a human donor with classical Hodgkin lymphoma.

DNA for the CDR3: TGTGCCAGCAGTTACTCGGGGGGGGGCGGTCAGCCCCAGCATTTT. Residues: CASSYSGGGGQPQHF. The chain links TRBV6-5 to TRBJ1-5; TRBD1 is a possible D gene (6 bases). CDR3 length: 15 amino acids. Trimming took off 0 bases at V and 6 bases at J, with 12 bases between the two ends. Germline V CDR1 and CDR2: MNHEY, SVGAGI.

This chain links TRBV14 with TRBJ2-6; TRBD1 matches at 7 bases. The CDR3 sequence is 15 residues long. V trimming: 4 bases; J trimming: 1 base; junction bases outside the gene matches: 1. CDR1 is SGHDN, CDR2 FVKESK, per germline. The CDR3 DNA sequence: TGTGCCAGCAGCCCGGGACAGTCTGGGGCCAACGTCCTGACTTTC. Translating gives CASSPGQSGANVLTF.

V gene TRBV5-4 combines with J gene TRBJ2-5; D unresolved. The CDR3 sequence is 13 residues long. CDR1 SGHNT and CDR2 YYREEE come from the germline V gene (reference sequence). Trimming shortened V by 3 bases and J by 3 bases, and 9 bases separated the two germline ends. The CDR3 nucleotides are TGTGCCAGCAGCTCTAGTGGGGAAGAGACCCAGTACTTC. Its translation is CASSSSGEETQYF.

V gene TRBV11-3 combines with J gene TRBJ2-2; no definite D call. Trimming took off 5 bases at V and 1 base at J, with 11 bases between the two ends. This CDR3 contains 15 residues. Germline V gives CDR1 SGHNT, CDR2 YENEEA. The DNA for the CDR3 is TGTGCCAGCAGCGCCGACTCGCTGAACACCGGGGAGCTGTTTTTT. Protein: CASSADSLNTGELFF.

The J gene is TRBJ2-7, the V gene TRBV7-9; D is ambiguous. Germline V CDR1 and CDR2: SEHNR, FQNEAQ (reference sequence). The germline V and J ends were trimmed by 4 bases and 6 bases, with 16 bases remaining between them. The length of the CDR3 is 14 residues. The CDR3 bases are TGTGCCAGCAGCTCCGACTTAGAACTGGGCGAGCAGTACTTC. Its translation is CASSSDLELGEQYF.

This clone was seen a single time. V usage is TRBV28 and J usage is TRBJ2-7; D gene ambiguous. The germline V and J ends were trimmed by 6 bases and 0 bases, with 15 bases remaining between them. Germline CDR1 is MDHEN and CDR2 is SYDVKM. This CDR3 is built from 15 residues. CDR3 sequence: CASSRPLRGSYEQYF. Here the CDR3 DNA reads TGTGCCAGCAGCCGGCCTTTAAGAGGCTCCTACGAGCAGTACTTC.

The chain combines TRBV10-3 with TRBJ2-2; TRBD1 is a possible D gene (6 bases). Between the trimmed V and J ends, which lost 6 bases and 0 bases, there was a span of 8 bases. The CDR3 has 14 amino acids. CDR1 ENHRY and CDR2 SYGVKD come from the germline V gene. The CDR3 loop is CAISGQTNTGELFF. In nucleotides, the CDR3 is TGTGCCATCAGCGGACAGACGAACACCGGGGAGCTGTTTTTT.

A single count supports this clone. This same CDR3 is encoded by further DNA sequences in the sample. V is TRBV2 and J is TRBJ2-5; D perhaps matches TRBD1 (5 bases). The CDR3 has 15 residues. V was shortened by 2 bases and J by 5 bases, with 15 bases between the two germline ends. Germline lookup yields CDR1 SNHLY and CDR2 FYNNEI. CDR3 DNA: TGTGCCAGCAGTGAACAAGGACAAGAAACGGAGACCCAGTACTTC. Its protein is CASSEQGQETETQYF.

Here the CDR3 DNA reads TGTGCCAGCAGTGCGGACAGGGACATCTCCTACGAGCAGTACTTC. Its translation: CASSADRDISYEQYF. The chain couples TRBV2 to TRBJ2-7; 8 bases map to TRBD1. The trim removed 4 bases at V and 0 bases at J, leaving 5 bases unmatched. CDR3 length: 15 amino acids. The V gene's germline CDR1 is SNHLY and CDR2 FYNNEI.

The chain has TRBV5-1 and TRBJ2-3; 10 positions agree with TRBD2. V was clipped by 1 base and J by 3 bases; unmatched bases: 2. Germline V gene data show CDR1 as SGHRS and CDR2 as YFSETQ. The CDR3 sequence is 15 residues long. CDR3 loop: CASSLLTSGTDTQYF. CDR3 coding DNA: TGCGCCAGCAGCTTGTTGACTAGCGGGACAGATACGCAGTATTTT.

This clone was found once. The chain joins TRBV28 to TRBJ2-2; TRBD1 is a possible D gene (6 bases). Per the germline V gene, CDR1 is MDHEN and CDR2 is SYDVKM. The CDR3 has 15 residues. Trimming pared 5 bases from V and 6 bases from J, leaving 16 bases between. CDR3 sequence reads: CASSGASGAPGELFF. The CDR3 DNA follows: TGTGCCAGCAGTGGGGCGTCAGGGGCGCCCGGGGAGCTGTTTTTT.

V is TRBV7-2 and J is TRBJ1-3; possible D gene TRBD1, 5 bases. Trimming removed 5 bases from V and 0 bases from J, with 17 bases in between. Per germline, CDR1 SGHTA and CDR2 FQGNSA. The CDR3 contains 17 residues. CDR3 protein: CASSRQSTGSSGNTIYF. The CDR3 DNA follows: TGTGCCAGCAGCCGCCAATCCACAGGCAGCTCTGGAAACACCATATATTTT.

The count of this clone is one. V usage is TRBV5-1 and J usage is TRBJ1-2; D is undetermined. V dropped 1 base and J dropped 4 bases, with 11 bases sitting between them. The CDR3 has 14 amino acids. Germline-derived CDR1 and CDR2 are SGHRS and YFSETQ. This CDR3 reads CASSLRSSGYGYTF. CDR3 bases: TGCGCCAGCAGCTTGCGCTCCTCGGGCTATGGCTACACCTTC.

The chain combines TRBV10-3 with TRBJ2-7; D not resolved. The V and J ends lost 3 bases and 8 bases respectively, with 14 bases between them. CDR1 and CDR2 from the germline V gene are ENHRY and SYGVKD. There are 13 residues in the CDR3. The CDR3 coding sequence is TGTGCCATCAGTGAAATCATGCTGGTCCAGCAGTACTTC. Translated, it gives CAISEIMLVQQYF.

The V gene is TRBV11-2, the J gene TRBJ1-2; D unresolved. This CDR3 region has 15 residues. Per the germline V gene, CDR1 is SGHAT and CDR2 is FQNNGV. The V end was cut by 5 bases, the J end by 0 bases, with 13 bases between. CDR3 nucleotide sequence: TGTGCCAGCAGCCCCTCGTGGAATTCTAACTATGGCTACACCTTC. The encoded protein is CASSPSWNSNYGYTF.

The J gene is TRBJ2-2, the V gene TRBV11-3; perhaps TRBD1 as D (7 bases). From germline, CDR1 is SGHNT and CDR2 YENEEA. This CDR3 comprises 16 residues. The V end was cut by 5 bases, the J end by 5 bases, with 18 bases between. The CDR3 region is CASSPGGGIDTGELFF. DNA of the CDR3: TGTGCCAGCAGCCCCGGAGGGGGCATTGATACCGGGGAGCTGTTTTTT.

CDR3 coding DNA: TGCAGTGCTAGAGGTCGGTACGAGCAGTACTTC. Translated: CSARGRYEQYF. The chain combines TRBV20-1 with TRBJ2-7; D is unresolved. The germline V gene encodes CDR1 DFQATT and CDR2 SNEGSKA (reference sequence). This CDR3 has 11 residues. The V end was cut by 1 base, the J end by 4 bases, with 5 bases between.

The chain links TRBV28 to TRBJ1-5, with 8 bases aligning to TRBD1. Germline CDR1 reads MDHEN; CDR2 reads SYDVKM. There are 16 residues in the CDR3. V trimming: 5 bases; J trimming: 1 base; junction bases outside the gene matches: 7. The CDR3 DNA reads TGTGCCAGCAGTCCCACAGGGGGAGGGAGCAATCAGCCCCAGCATTTT. Residues: CASSPTGGGSNQPQHF.

The CDR3 DNA is TGTGCCAGCAGCTTGACGGGAGGGCCCTACAATGAGCAGTTCTTC. This sequence encodes CASSLTGGPYNEQFF. The gene calls are TRBV5-5 and TRBJ2-1, with 8 bases that match TRBD2. Looked up from germline, CDR1 is SGHKS and CDR2 is YYEKEE (reference sequence). V shed 1 base and J 2 bases; nucleotides not matched to a gene: 2. The CDR3 totals 15 residues.

The gene calls are TRBV28 and TRBJ2-7, with D maybe TRBD2 (5 bases). The CDR3 spans 12 residues. CDR1 and CDR2 from the germline V gene are MDHEN and SYDVKM. V was shortened by 10 bases and J by 5 bases, with 15 bases between the two germline ends. The CDR3 loop is CATTDGGHEQYF. The CDR3 bases are TGTGCCACCACCGACGGAGGCCACGAGCAGTACTTC.

J is TRBJ2-3 and V is TRBV7-6; D gene unclear. This CDR3 is built from 12 residues. The germline V gene encodes CDR1 SGHVS and CDR2 FNYEAQ. The ends were cut back, 1 base at V and 6 bases at J, with 5 bases in the middle. For the CDR3, the DNA is TGTGCCAGCAGCTTAGTTAGGGATACGCAGTATTTT. It encodes CASSLVRDTQYF.

This clone was picked up a small number of times. This rearrangement joins TRBV11-2 to TRBJ2-7; no reliable D call. V was pared by 2 bases and J by 3 bases, with 5 bases between. The CDR3 has 12 residues. The germline CDR1 and CDR2 sequences are SGHAT and FQNNGV. CDR3 protein: CASSLSLYEQYF. CDR3 sequence (DNA): TGTGCCAGCAGCTTATCCCTCTACGAGCAGTACTTC.

The chain is built from TRBV7-2 and TRBJ2-1, with 10 bases aligning to TRBD1. V shed 5 bases and J 4 bases; nucleotides not matched to a gene: 5. The CDR3 length is 15 residues. Germline V CDR1 and CDR2: SGHTA, FQGNSA. CDR3 in amino acids: CASSPGQGPYNEQFF. The CDR3 nucleotides are TGTGCCAGCAGCCCGGGACAGGGGCCTTACAATGAGCAGTTCTTC.

This chain uses TRBV5-6 with TRBJ1-2, with TRBD1 as a possible D gene (5 bases). The V end was cut by 3 bases, the J end by 3 bases, with 18 bases between. CDR3 size: 16 residues. The germline gives CDR1 SGHDT, CDR2 YYEEEE. The chain's CDR3 is CASSSTMDRGDYGYTF. The CDR3 nucleotides are TGTGCCAGCAGCTCCACAATGGACCGGGGGGACTATGGCTACACCTTC. Using reference TRBV5-6 and TRBJ1-2 for the parts outside the CDR3, the full variable domain is DAGVTQSPTHLIKTRGQQVTLRCSPKSGHDTVSWYQQALGQGPQFIFQYYEEEERQRGNFPDRFSGHQFPNYSSELNVNALLLGDSALYLCASSSTMDRGDYGYTFGSGTRLTVV.

This clone has only one observation. The chain uses TRBV6-4 and TRBJ2-2; 9 bases align to TRBD2. Germline CDR1 MRHNA, CDR2 SNTAGT. The V and J ends lost 0 bases and 6 bases, in that order; junction bases with no gene match: 2. This CDR3 is 15 amino acids long. For the CDR3, the DNA is TGTGCCAGCAGTGACTCTCTAGCGGGACCCGGGGAGCTGTTTTTT. Its protein is CASSDSLAGPGELFF.

The V and J genes are TRBV4-1 and TRBJ1-5; 7 bases match TRBD1. Germline-derived CDR1 and CDR2 are MGHRA and YSYEKL. V shed 4 bases and J 3 bases; nucleotides not matched to a gene: 6. The CDR3 length is 15 residues. The CDR3 is CASSPGTAYNQPQHF. The CDR3 DNA reads as TGCGCCAGCAGCCCCGGGACAGCCTACAATCAGCCCCAGCATTTT.

The chain links TRBV7-2 to TRBJ1-4; the D is unclear. Germline-derived CDR1 and CDR2 are SGHTA and FQGNSA. CDR3 length: 13 amino acids. Trimming removed 4 bases from V and 8 bases from J, with 11 bases in between. The CDR3 DNA follows: TGTGCCAGCAGCTCCGACGTACGAGAAAAACTGTTTTTT. This translates into CASSSDVREKLFF.

This clone showed up just once. The chain couples TRBV7-9 to TRBJ1-2; possible D gene TRBD1, 5 bases. CDR3 size: 16 residues. Germline V lookup: CDR1 SEHNR, CDR2 FQNEAQ (reference sequence). V was clipped by 4 bases and J by 3 bases, with 18 bases between them. The CDR3 DNA reads TGTGCCAGCAGCTCCCCAGCCAGGGCTGGATACTATGGCTACACCTTC. It translates to CASSSPARAGYYGYTF.